A selection of T cell receptor beta chains follows, all from one sample in a study of blood T cell repertoires in COVID-19. Some clones are missing from TCRdb's copy, which holds only in-frame ones; the method was immunoSEQ multiplex PCR. The table records about 200,000 clones, roughly 89% of them present only once. Material for sequencing was peripheral blood. These receptor sequences come from a man aged 55 to 70 who had recovered from COVID-19. Both conserved end residues are part of each CDR3. The D gene is left open where the match is weak. The size entry is marked missing in some rows and otherwise reads once, few, many or a size class.

J gene: TRBJ2-5
D gene: .
clone size: .
V gene: TRBV27
CDR3 DNA: TGTGCCAGCAGTTCCTCCCTTGTTAGCGGGACAGCAGAGACCCAGTACTTC
CDR3 protein: CASSSSLVSGTAETQYF

J gene: TRBJ1-3
D gene: .
clone size: .
V gene: TRBV18
CDR3 DNA: TGTGCCAGCTCACCCGGTAGCTCTGGAAACACCATATATTTT
CDR3 protein: CASSPGSSGNTIYF

J gene: TRBJ1-3
D gene: TRBD1
clone size: few
V gene: TRBV19
CDR3 DNA: TGTGCCAGTAGTATAGCCTCCGGGACAGGAGAACGAAACACCATATATTTT
CDR3 protein: CASSIASGTGERNTIYF

J gene: TRBJ2-1
D gene: TRBD2
clone size: once
V gene: TRBV3-1/TRBV3-2
CDR3 DNA: TGTGCCAGCAGCCAGATGAGCGGGGGGTCCTACAATGAGCAGTTCTTC
CDR3 protein: CASSQMSGGSYNEQFF

J gene: TRBJ1-5
D gene: .
clone size: .
V gene: TRBV9
CDR3 DNA: TGTGCCAGCAGCTCGTACAGTGACAATCAGCCCCAGCATTTT
CDR3 protein: CASSSYSDNQPQHF

J gene: TRBJ2-7
D gene: TRBD1
clone size: once
V gene: TRBV4-3
CDR3 DNA: TGCGCCAGCAGCCACCTCATGGGGGGCGCGGGACAGGGGGCTGGTGAGCAGTACTTC
CDR3 protein: CASSHLMGGAGQGAGEQYF

J gene: TRBJ2-7
D gene: TRBD1
clone size: .
V gene: TRBV7-9
CDR3 DNA: TGTGCCAGCAGCCCTAGAGGGACAGGACCCTACGAGCAGTACTTC
CDR3 protein: CASSPRGTGPYEQYF

J gene: TRBJ2-3
D gene: TRBD2
clone size: .
V gene: TRBV10-1
CDR3 DNA: TGCGCCAGCAGTGCTAGGGGACTAGCGGAAAAAAACACAGATACGCAGTATTTT
CDR3 protein: CASSARGLAEKNTDTQYF

J gene: TRBJ2-5
D gene: TRBD2
clone size: .
V gene: TRBV6-5
CDR3 DNA: TGTGCCAGCAGTTACCTTAGCGGGAGGGGGGAGACCCAGTACTTC
CDR3 protein: CASSYLSGRGETQYF

J gene: TRBJ1-2
D gene: TRBD1
clone size: .
V gene: TRBV3-1/TRBV3-2
CDR3 DNA: TGTGCCAGCAGCCGTGGGACAGGGGCCCGGGGCCGCTATGGCTACACCTTC
CDR3 protein: CASSRGTGARGRYGYTF

J gene: TRBJ2-5
D gene: TRBD2
clone size: .
V gene: TRBV7-3
CDR3 DNA: TGTGCCAGCAGCCGGACTAGCGGTTCCCAAGAGACCCAGTACTTC
CDR3 protein: CASSRTSGSQETQYF

J gene: TRBJ2-5
D gene: .
clone size: few
V gene: TRBV15
CDR3 DNA: TGTGCCACCAGCAGAGATGTCCAGGAGACCCAGTACTTC
CDR3 protein: CATSRDVQETQYF

J gene: TRBJ2-5
D gene: TRBD1
clone size: .
V gene: TRBV6-5
CDR3 DNA: TGTGCCAGCCACACAGGACAGGGGGCATGGACCCAGTACTTC
CDR3 protein: CASHTGQGAWTQYF

J gene: TRBJ2-1
D gene: TRBD2
clone size: .
V gene: TRBV7-2
CDR3 DNA: TGTGCCAGCAGCTCCTCTTTAGGGCGGGGGGCGGTTGAGCAGTTCTTC
CDR3 protein: CASSSSLGRGAVEQFF

J gene: TRBJ2-3
D gene: .
clone size: .
V gene: TRBV28
CDR3 DNA: TGTGCCAGCAGTGTACCCCCACGGGAGATCGACGCAGATACGCAGTATTTT
CDR3 protein: CASSVPPREIDADTQYF

J gene: TRBJ2-2
D gene: TRBD1
clone size: once
V gene: TRBV6-6
CDR3 DNA: TGTGCCAGCAGTTACTCAGGGACAGGGATCACCGGGGAGCTGTTTTTT
CDR3 protein: CASSYSGTGITGELFF

J gene: TRBJ2-3
D gene: .
clone size: .
V gene: TRBV7-2
CDR3 DNA: TGTGCCAGCAGCTTCGCTCGGACTAGCACAGATACGCAGTATTTT
CDR3 protein: CASSFARTSTDTQYF

J gene: TRBJ2-3
D gene: TRBD2
clone size: few
V gene: TRBV3-1/TRBV3-2
CDR3 DNA: TGTGCCAGCAGCCCGACTAGCGGATACACAGATACGCAGTATTTT
CDR3 protein: CASSPTSGYTDTQYF

J gene: TRBJ2-7
D gene: TRBD2
clone size: .
V gene: TRBV2
CDR3 DNA: TGTGCCAGCAGACCCATACAGACTAGCGGGGTAACCTACGAGCAGTACTTC
CDR3 protein: CASRPIQTSGVTYEQYF

J gene: TRBJ1-6
D gene: .
clone size: .
V gene: TRBV30
CDR3 DNA: TGTGCCTGGACCCAGCAACGGGGGGGCCTAGCTTTTTCACCCCTCCACTTT
CDR3 protein: CAWTQQRGGLAFSPLHF

J gene: TRBJ1-4
D gene: .
clone size: few
V gene: TRBV5-8
CDR3 DNA: TGTGCCAGCAGCTTGGGGTCCGGAAAACTGTTTTTT
CDR3 protein: CASSLGSGKLFF

J gene: TRBJ2-1
D gene: .
clone size: once
V gene: TRBV11-3
CDR3 DNA: TGTGCCAGCAGCTTAGGGGGACTTTCCAATGAGCAGTTCTTC
CDR3 protein: CASSLGGLSNEQFF

J gene: TRBJ1-1
D gene: .
clone size: .
V gene: TRBV19
CDR3 DNA: TGTGCCAGTAGCTTAACGACACTCATGAGCACTGAAGCTTTCTTT
CDR3 protein: CASSLTTLMSTEAFF

J gene: TRBJ1-1
D gene: .
clone size: .
V gene: TRBV12-3/TRBV12-4
CDR3 DNA: TGTGCCAGCAGCCAGCAGGGTTTCACTGAAGCTTTCTTT
CDR3 protein: CASSQQGFTEAFF

J gene: TRBJ2-5
D gene: .
clone size: .
V gene: TRBV6-5
CDR3 DNA: TGTGCCAGCAGTTGCCACTTTGGACAACAAGAGACCCAGTACTTC
CDR3 protein: CASSCHFGQQETQYF

J gene: TRBJ2-7
D gene: TRBD2
clone size: .
V gene: TRBV4-3
CDR3 DNA: TGCGCCAGCAGCCAAGAAGTGCGACGGGAGGGGAACCACGAGCAGTACTTC
CDR3 protein: CASSQEVRREGNHEQYF

J gene: TRBJ2-3
D gene: TRBD2
clone size: .
V gene: TRBV9
CDR3 DNA: TGTGCCAGCAGCCGTACTAGCGGCAGCACAGATACGCAGTATTTT
CDR3 protein: CASSRTSGSTDTQYF

J gene: TRBJ2-5
D gene: TRBD2
clone size: .
V gene: TRBV29-1
CDR3 DNA: TGCAGCGGGACTAGCGGGGCCAAAGAGACCCAGTACTTC
CDR3 protein: CSGTSGAKETQYF

J gene: TRBJ2-7
D gene: TRBD1
clone size: .
V gene: TRBV7-6
CDR3 DNA: TGTGCCAGCAGCCCCGGACAGGGGGCCTCCTACGAGCAGTACTTC
CDR3 protein: CASSPGQGASYEQYF

J gene: TRBJ1-5
D gene: TRBD1
clone size: .
V gene: TRBV27
CDR3 DNA: TGTGCCACCCGCGTGACAGGGAACAATCAGCCCCAGCATTTT
CDR3 protein: CATRVTGNNQPQHF

J gene: TRBJ1-5
D gene: TRBD1
clone size: .
V gene: TRBV5-8
CDR3 DNA: TGTGCCAGCAGCCTACCGGGGACAGTCAATCAGCCCCAGCATTTT
CDR3 protein: CASSLPGTVNQPQHF

J gene: TRBJ2-7
D gene: TRBD1
clone size: .
V gene: TRBV18
CDR3 DNA: TGTGCCAGCTCACCACCGACGGACAGGGGAGGCTACGAGCAGTACTTC
CDR3 protein: CASSPPTDRGGYEQYF

J gene: TRBJ1-5
D gene: TRBD1
clone size: .
V gene: TRBV19
CDR3 DNA: TGTGCCAGTAGTTTGCTCGGGACAGTCAATCAGCCCCAGCATTTT
CDR3 protein: CASSLLGTVNQPQHF

J gene: TRBJ2-2
D gene: TRBD2
clone size: .
V gene: TRBV9
CDR3 DNA: TGTGCCAGCAGCACCGGACTAGCGGGAGGGCCCTCTCTCACCGGGGAGCTGTTTTTT
CDR3 protein: CASSTGLAGGPSLTGELFF

J gene: TRBJ2-5
D gene: TRBD2
clone size: .
V gene: TRBV29-1
CDR3 DNA: TGCAGCGTTGAAGGACTAGCGGGGGGTAGGGAGACCCAGTACTTC
CDR3 protein: CSVEGLAGGRETQYF

J gene: TRBJ2-7
D gene: TRBD2
clone size: .
V gene: TRBV6-6
CDR3 DNA: TGTGCCAGCAGTTACCGACCGGGAGGATACGAACAGTACTTC
CDR3 protein: CASSYRPGGYEQYF

J gene: TRBJ2-2
D gene: .
clone size: .
V gene: TRBV6-2/TRBV6-3
CDR3 DNA: TGTGCCAGCAGTTTTTCGTGGAGCGGGGAGCTGTTTTTT
CDR3 protein: CASSFSWSGELFF

J gene: TRBJ2-7
D gene: TRBD1
clone size: .
V gene: TRBV24-1
CDR3 DNA: TGTGCCACCAGTGATTCCGGGACCGGGACAGTTGACTCCTACGAGCAGTACTTC
CDR3 protein: CATSDSGTGTVDSYEQYF

J gene: TRBJ1-3
D gene: .
clone size: .
V gene: TRBV7-9
CDR3 DNA: TGTGCCAGCAGCCTTAGCTCTGGAAACACCATATATTTT
CDR3 protein: CASSLSSGNTIYF

J gene: TRBJ2-6
D gene: TRBD1
clone size: .
V gene: TRBV19
CDR3 DNA: TGTGCCAGTAGTTTAACAGGGGGCTCTGGGGCCAACGTCCTGACTTTC
CDR3 protein: CASSLTGGSGANVLTF

J gene: TRBJ1-1
D gene: .
clone size: .
V gene: TRBV14
CDR3 DNA: TGTGCCAGCAGCCAAGTAGTTGGGGGCTCCACTGAAGCTTTCTTT
CDR3 protein: CASSQVVGGSTEAFF

J gene: TRBJ1-5
D gene: TRBD1
clone size: .
V gene: TRBV28
CDR3 DNA: TGTGCCAGCAGTTCGGACAGGGGGGATCAGCCCCGGGCTAACGTCCAGCATTTT
CDR3 protein: CASSSDRGDQPRANVQHF

J gene: TRBJ1-2
D gene: .
clone size: few
V gene: TRBV19
CDR3 DNA: TGTGCCAGTACCCCGAGGGGGACCAACTATGGCTACACCTTC
CDR3 protein: CASTPRGTNYGYTF

J gene: TRBJ1-5
D gene: .
clone size: .
V gene: TRBV29-1
CDR3 DNA: TGCAGCGTTGGAACGGGACAAAGCAATCAGCCCCAGCATTTT
CDR3 protein: CSVGTGQSNQPQHF

J gene: TRBJ2-2
D gene: .
clone size: .
V gene: TRBV5-4
CDR3 DNA: TGTGCCAGCAGCTCCCAGGTTAACACCGGGGAGCTGTTTTTT
CDR3 protein: CASSSQVNTGELFF

J gene: TRBJ1-2
D gene: TRBD1
clone size: .
V gene: TRBV7-9
CDR3 DNA: TGTGCCAGCAGCTCTCCTCGGGGGACAGGGGCGCAAGGGGGTCTTGGCTACACCTTC
CDR3 protein: CASSSPRGTGAQGGLGYTF